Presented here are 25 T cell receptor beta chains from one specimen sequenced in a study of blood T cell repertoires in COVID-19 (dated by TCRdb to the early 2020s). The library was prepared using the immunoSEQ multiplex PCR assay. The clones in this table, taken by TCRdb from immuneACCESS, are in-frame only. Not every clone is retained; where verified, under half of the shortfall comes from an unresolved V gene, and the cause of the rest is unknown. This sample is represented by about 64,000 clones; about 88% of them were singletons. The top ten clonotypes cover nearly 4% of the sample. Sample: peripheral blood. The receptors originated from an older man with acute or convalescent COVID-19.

This chain's CDR3 is CASSERRTGSNQPQHF. CDR3 bases: TGTGCCAGCAGTGAACGTAGGACAGGTAGCAATCAGCCCCAGCATTTT. This chain joins TRBV2 and TRBJ1-5, with 7 bases identical to TRBD1. The V gene end was trimmed by 2 bases and the J gene end by 0 bases; junction bases not matched to a gene: 4. The CDR3 totals 16 residues. Germline V CDR1 and CDR2: SNHLY, FYNNEI. Based on the CDR3 plus reference TRBV2 and TRBJ1-5, the full variable domain is EPEVTQTPSHQVTQMGQEVILRCVPISNHLYFYWYRQILGQKVEFLVSFYNNEISEKSEIFDDQFSVERPDGSNFTLKIRSTKLEDSAMYFCASSERRTGSNQPQHFGDGTRLSIL.

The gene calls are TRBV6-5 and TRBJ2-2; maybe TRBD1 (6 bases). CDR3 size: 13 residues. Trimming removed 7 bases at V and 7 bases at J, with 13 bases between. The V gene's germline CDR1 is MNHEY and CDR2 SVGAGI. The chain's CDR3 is CASKWGHDGELFF. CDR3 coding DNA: TGTGCCAGCAAATGGGGGCATGACGGGGAGCTGTTTTTT.

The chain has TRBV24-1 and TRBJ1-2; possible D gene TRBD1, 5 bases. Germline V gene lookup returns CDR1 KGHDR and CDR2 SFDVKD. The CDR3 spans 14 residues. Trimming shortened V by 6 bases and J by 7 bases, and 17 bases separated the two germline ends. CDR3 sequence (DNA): TGTGCCACCAGTTCAGCGGCGGGGGTCATTGGCTACACCTTC. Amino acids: CATSSAAGVIGYTF.

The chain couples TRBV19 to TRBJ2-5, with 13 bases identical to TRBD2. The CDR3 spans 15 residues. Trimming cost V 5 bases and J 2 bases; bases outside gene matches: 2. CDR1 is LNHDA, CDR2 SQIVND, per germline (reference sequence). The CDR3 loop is CASSSGLAGQETQYF. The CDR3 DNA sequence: TGTGCCAGTAGTTCGGGACTAGCGGGGCAAGAGACCCAGTACTTC.

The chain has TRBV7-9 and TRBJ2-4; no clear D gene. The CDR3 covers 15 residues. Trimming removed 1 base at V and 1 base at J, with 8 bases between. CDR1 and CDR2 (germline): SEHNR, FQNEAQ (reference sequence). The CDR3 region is CASSLGEMAKNIQYF. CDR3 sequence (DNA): TGTGCCAGCAGCTTAGGTGAGATGGCCAAAAACATTCAGTACTTC.

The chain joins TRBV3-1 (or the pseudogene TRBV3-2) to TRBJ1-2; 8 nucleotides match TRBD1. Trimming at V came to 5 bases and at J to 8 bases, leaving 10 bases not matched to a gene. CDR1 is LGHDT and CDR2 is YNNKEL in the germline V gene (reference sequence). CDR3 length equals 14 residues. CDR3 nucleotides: TGTGCCAGCAGCGGCAGGGGGCTCCTTGAAGGCTACACCTTC. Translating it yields CASSGRGLLEGYTF.

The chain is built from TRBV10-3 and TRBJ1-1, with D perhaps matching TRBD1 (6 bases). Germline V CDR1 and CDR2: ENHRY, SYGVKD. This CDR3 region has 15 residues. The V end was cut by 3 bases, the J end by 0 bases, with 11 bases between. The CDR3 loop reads CAISDSGQLNTEAFF. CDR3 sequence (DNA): TGTGCCATCAGTGACTCGGGACAATTGAACACTGAAGCTTTCTTT.

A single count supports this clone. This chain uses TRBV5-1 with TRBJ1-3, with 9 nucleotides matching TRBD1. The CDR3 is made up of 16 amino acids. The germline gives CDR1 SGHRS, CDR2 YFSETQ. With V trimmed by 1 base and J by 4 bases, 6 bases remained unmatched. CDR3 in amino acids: CASSLPDRGRGNTIYF. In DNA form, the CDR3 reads TGCGCCAGCAGCTTGCCCGACAGGGGGAGAGGAAACACCATATATTTT.

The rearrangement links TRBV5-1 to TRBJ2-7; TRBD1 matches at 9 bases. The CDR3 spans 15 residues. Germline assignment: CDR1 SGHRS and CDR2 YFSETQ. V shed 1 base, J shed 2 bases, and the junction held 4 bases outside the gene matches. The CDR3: CASSLSRQGAYEQYF. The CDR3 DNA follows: TGCGCCAGCAGCTTGAGCCGACAGGGGGCCTACGAGCAGTACTTC. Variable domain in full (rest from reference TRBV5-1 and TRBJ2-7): KAGVTQTPRYLIKTRGQQVTLSCSPISGHRSVSWYQQTPGQGLQFLFEYFSETQRNKGNFPGRFSGRQFSNSRSEMNVSTLELGDSALYLCASSLSRQGAYEQYFGPGTRLTVT.

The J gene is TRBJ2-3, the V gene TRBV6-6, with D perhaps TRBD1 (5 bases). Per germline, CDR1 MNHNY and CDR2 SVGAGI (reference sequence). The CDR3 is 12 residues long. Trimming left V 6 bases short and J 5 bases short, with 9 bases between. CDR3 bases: TGTGCCAGCAGAACCAGGGAAGATACGCAGTATTTT. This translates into CASRTREDTQYF.

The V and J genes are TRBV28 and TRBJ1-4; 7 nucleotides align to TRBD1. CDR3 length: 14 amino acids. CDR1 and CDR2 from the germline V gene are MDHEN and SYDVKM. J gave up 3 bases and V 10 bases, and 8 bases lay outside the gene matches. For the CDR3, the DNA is TGTGCCACCATCAGGGGGACCTCTAATGAAAAACTGTTTTTT. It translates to CATIRGTSNEKLFF.

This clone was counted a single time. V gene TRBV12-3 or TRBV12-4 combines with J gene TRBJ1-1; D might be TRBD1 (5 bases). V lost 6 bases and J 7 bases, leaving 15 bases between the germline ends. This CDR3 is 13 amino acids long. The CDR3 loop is CASSAGRGYEAFF. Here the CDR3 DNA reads TGTGCCAGCAGCGCCGGACGGGGGTATGAAGCTTTCTTT.

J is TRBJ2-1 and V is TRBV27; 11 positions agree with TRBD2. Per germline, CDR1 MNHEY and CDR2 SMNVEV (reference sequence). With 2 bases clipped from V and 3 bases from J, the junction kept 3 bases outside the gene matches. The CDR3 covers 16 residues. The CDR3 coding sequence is TGTGCCAGCAGTTTAGCCACTAGCGGGGGCTACAATGAGCAGTTCTTC. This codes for CASSLATSGGYNEQFF.

CDR3: CAWSLIQGRGYTF. The CDR3 nucleotides are TGTGCCTGGAGCCTCATACAGGGGAGGGGCTACACCTTC. V and J are TRBV30 and TRBJ1-2, with 7 positions matching TRBD1. The CDR3 extends over 13 amino acids. CDR1 and CDR2 (germline): GTSNPN, SVGIG (reference sequence). V was clipped by 3 bases and J by 8 bases; unmatched bases: 9.

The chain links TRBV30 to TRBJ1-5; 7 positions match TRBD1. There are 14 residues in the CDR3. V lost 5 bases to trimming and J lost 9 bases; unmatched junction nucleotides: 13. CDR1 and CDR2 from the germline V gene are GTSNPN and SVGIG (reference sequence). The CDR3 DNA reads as TGTGCCTGGGGGCCGGGACAGCTTTTTTCGCCCCAGCATTTT. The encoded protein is CAWGPGQLFSPQHF.

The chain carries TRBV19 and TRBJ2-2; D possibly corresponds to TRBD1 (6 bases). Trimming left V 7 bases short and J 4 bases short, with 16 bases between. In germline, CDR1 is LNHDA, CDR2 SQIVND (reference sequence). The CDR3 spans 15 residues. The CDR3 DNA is TGTGCCAGTACCCCCCTTGGACAGCGCACCGGGGAGCTGTTTTTT. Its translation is CASTPLGQRTGELFF.

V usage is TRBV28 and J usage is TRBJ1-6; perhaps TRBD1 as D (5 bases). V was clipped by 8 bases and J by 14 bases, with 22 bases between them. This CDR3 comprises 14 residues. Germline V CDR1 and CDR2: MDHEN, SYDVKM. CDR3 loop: CASGLLGARVTLHF. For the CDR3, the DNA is TGTGCCAGCGGGCTATTAGGGGCACGGGTCACCCTCCACTTT.

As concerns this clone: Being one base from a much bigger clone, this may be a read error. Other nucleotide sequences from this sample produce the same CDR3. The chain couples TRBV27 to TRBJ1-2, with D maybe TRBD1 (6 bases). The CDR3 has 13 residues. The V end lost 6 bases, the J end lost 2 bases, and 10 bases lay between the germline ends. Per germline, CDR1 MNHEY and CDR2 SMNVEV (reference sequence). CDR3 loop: CASSLTGNYGYTF. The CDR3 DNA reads TGTGCCAGCAGCTTAACAGGGAACTATGGCTACACCTTC.

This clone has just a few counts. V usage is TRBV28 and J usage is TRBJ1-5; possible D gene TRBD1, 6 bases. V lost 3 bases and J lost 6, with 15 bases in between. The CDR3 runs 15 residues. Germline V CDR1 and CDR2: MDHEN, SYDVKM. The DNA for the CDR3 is TGTGCCAGCAGTTTCCTCGACAGGATGGTTCAGCCCCAGCATTTT. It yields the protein CASSFLDRMVQPQHF. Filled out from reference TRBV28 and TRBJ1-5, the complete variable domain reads DVKVTQSSRYLVKRTGEKVFLECVQDMDHENMFWYRQDPGLGLRLIYFSYDVKMKEKGDIPEGYSVSREKKERFSLILESASTNQTSMYLCASSFLDRMVQPQHFGDGTRLSIL.

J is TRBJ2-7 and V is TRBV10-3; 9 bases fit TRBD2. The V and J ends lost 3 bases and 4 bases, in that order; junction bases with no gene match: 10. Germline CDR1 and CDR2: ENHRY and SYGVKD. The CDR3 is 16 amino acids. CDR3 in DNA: TGTGCCATCAGTGATCGCTCGGCGGGGGGGCTATACGAGCAGTACTTC. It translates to CAISDRSAGGLYEQYF.

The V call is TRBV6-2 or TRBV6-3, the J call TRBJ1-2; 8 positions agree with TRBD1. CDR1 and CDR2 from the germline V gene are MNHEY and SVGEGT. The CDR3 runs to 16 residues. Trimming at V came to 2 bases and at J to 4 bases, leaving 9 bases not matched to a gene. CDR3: CASSYDGRGLRYGYTF. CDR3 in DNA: TGTGCCAGCAGTTACGATGGCAGGGGGCTACGCTATGGCTACACCTTC.

Here the CDR3 DNA reads TGTGCCAGTAGTATGGGGACAGGGGGCACCTACGAGCAGTACTTC. Translated: CASSMGTGGTYEQYF. The rearrangement links TRBV19 to TRBJ2-7; 12 positions agree with TRBD1. This CDR3 is built from 15 residues. The germline CDR1 and CDR2 sequences are LNHDA and SQIVND (reference sequence). With 3 bases clipped from V and 2 bases from J, the junction kept 2 bases outside the gene matches.

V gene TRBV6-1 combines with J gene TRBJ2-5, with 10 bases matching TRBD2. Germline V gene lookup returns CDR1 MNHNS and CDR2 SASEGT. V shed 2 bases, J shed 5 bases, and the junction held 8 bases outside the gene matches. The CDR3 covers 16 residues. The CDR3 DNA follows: TGTGCCAGCAGTGAAAGCAGCGGGGGGGCCGGGGAGACCCAGTACTTC. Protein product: CASSESSGGAGETQYF.

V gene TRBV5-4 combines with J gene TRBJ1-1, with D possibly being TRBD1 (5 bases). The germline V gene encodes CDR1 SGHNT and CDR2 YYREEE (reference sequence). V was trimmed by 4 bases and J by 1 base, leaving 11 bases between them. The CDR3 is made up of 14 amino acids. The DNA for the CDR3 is TGTGCCAGCAGCGCGGGACGGGCGAACACTGAAGCTTTCTTT. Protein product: CASSAGRANTEAFF.

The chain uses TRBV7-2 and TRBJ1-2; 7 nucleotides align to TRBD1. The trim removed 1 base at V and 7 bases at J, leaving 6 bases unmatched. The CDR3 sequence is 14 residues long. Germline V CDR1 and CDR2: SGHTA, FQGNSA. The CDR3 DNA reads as TGTGCCAGCAGCTTAGAATGGTCAGGGGGTGGCTACACCTTC. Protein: CASSLEWSGGGYTF.